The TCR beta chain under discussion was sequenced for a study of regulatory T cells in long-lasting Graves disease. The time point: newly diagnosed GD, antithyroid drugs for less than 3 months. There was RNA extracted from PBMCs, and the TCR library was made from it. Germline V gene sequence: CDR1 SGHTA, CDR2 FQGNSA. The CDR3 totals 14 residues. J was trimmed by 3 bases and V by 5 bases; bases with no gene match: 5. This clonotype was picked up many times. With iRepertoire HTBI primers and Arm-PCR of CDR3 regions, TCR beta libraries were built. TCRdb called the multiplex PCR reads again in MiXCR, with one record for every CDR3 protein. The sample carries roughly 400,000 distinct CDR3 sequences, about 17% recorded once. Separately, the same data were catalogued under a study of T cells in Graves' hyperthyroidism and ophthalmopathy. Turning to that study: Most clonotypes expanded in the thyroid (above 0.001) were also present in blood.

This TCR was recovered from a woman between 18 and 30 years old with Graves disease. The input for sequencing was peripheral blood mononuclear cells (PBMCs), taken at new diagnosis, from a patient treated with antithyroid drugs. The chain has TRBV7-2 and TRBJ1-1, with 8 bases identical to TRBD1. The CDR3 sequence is CASSIRGRDTEAFF. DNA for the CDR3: TGTGCCAGCAGCATCAGGGGGCGCGACACTGAAGCTTTCTTT.